The rows below give T cell receptor beta chains drawn from one sample of a study of blood T cell repertoires in COVID-19. The table came from immunoSEQ multiplex PCR; TCRdb's copy has only in-frame clones and leaves some out. Here the sample spans about 120,000 clones, 75% to 90% being singletons. Sequenced material: peripheral blood. These receptors all stem from a woman aged 55-70 years with COVID-19, enrolled during active disease. Both conserved end residues are part of each CDR3. D genes are given only for firm matches.

>TRBV7-3|TRBD1|TRBJ1-1
TGTGCCAGCAGCAAGACAGGGGGAGAAGCTTTCTTT
CASSKTGGEAFF
>TRBV10-3|.|TRBJ2-5
TGTGCCATACGGATGCCGAGCGGAGAGACCCAGTACTTC
CAIRMPSGETQYF
>TRBV11-3|.|TRBJ1-1
TGTGCCAGCAGCTTGGGGGCGCGTACTGAAGCTTTCTTT
CASSLGARTEAFF
>TRBV15|.|TRBJ2-5
TGTGCCACCAGCAGAGATCGTAGGAGCGGCCGTATCCAAGAGACCCAGTACTTC
CATSRDRRSGRIQETQYF
>TRBV9|.|TRBJ1-1
TGTGCCAGCAGTGCGGGACGGGCCATGAACACTGAAGCTTTCTTT
CASSAGRAMNTEAFF
>TRBV25-1|TRBD1|TRBJ1-2
TGTGCCAGCAGCCAATCCCTCCAGGGGGTATATGGCTACACCTTC
CASSQSLQGVYGYTF
>TRBV6-6|TRBD1|TRBJ2-1
TGTGCCAGCAGCCCAGGGACAGACCGTTGGGATGAGCAGTTCTTC
CASSPGTDRWDEQFF
>TRBV6-4|TRBD1|TRBJ1-2
TGTGCCAGCAGTCAAGGACAGGGTCTTGGCTACACCTTC
CASSQGQGLGYTF
>TRBV18|TRBD1|TRBJ2-1
TGTGCCAGCTCCAGACAGGGGCTATCCTACAATGAGCAGTTCTTC
CASSRQGLSYNEQFF
>TRBV10-3|TRBD2|TRBJ2-3
TGTGCCACCGCCTTAGCGGGGGGTTACACAGATACGCAGTATTTT
CATALAGGYTDTQYF
>TRBV2|TRBD1|TRBJ1-5
TGTGCCAGCAGCGATTCCGGACAGGGGAATAATCAGCCCCAGCATTTT
CASSDSGQGNNQPQHF
>TRBV19|.|TRBJ1-1
TGTGCCAGTACACTTGGCACTGAAGCTTTCTTT
CASTLGTEAFF
>TRBV9|.|TRBJ1-1
TGTGCCAGCAGCGACTCGGACATACCGAACACTGAAGCTTTCTTT
CASSDSDIPNTEAFF
>TRBV7-2|.|TRBJ2-1
TGTGCCAGCCGACAAGCGGGGCAGGGGGCGCTTAGCTCCTACAATGAGCAGTTCTTC
CASRQAGQGALSSYNEQFF